This passage covers 10 T cell receptor beta chains from one sample sequenced in a study of shared clonotypes between healthy human individuals. Sequencing was performed with immunoSEQ multiplex PCR; in TCRdb, only in-frame clones are kept and a portion is missing. The sample records roughly 330,000 clones, over 65% being singletons. The specimen was memory CD4+ T cells sorted from blood. The subset here: CD45RA-negative fraction. These receptors came from a man younger than 40 in good health.

The rearrangement joins TRBV7-2 to TRBJ2-1; a possible D gene is TRBD1 (5 bases). V gave up 4 bases and J gave up 6 bases, with 7 bases separating them. This CDR3 is 12 amino acids long. Germline lookup yields CDR1 SGHTA and CDR2 FQGNSA. CDR3 sequence: CASSSQGNEQFF. The CDR3, as DNA: TGTGCCAGCAGCTCCCAGGGCAATGAGCAGTTCTTC.

The CDR3 nucleotides are TGTGCCAGCAGTGAAGAGGGGGTGTTCGGGCAGCCCCAGCATTTT. Its translation: CASSEEGVFGQPQHF. This chain uses TRBV2 with TRBJ1-5; D might be TRBD1 (6 bases). There are 15 residues in the CDR3. V lost 1 base and J lost 7, with 14 bases in between. Germline V gene sequence: CDR1 SNHLY, CDR2 FYNNEI.

This clone came up many times. CDR3 sequence: CASTERENALEQYF. The CDR3 bases are TGTGCCAGCACGGAGCGGGAGAACGCCCTCGAGCAGTACTTC. The V call is TRBV7-9, the J call TRBJ2-7; TRBD2 aligns across 8 bases. V lost 7 bases to trimming and J lost 6 bases; unmatched junction nucleotides: 11. CDR3 length: 14 amino acids. Germline V gives CDR1 SEHNR, CDR2 FQNEAQ (reference sequence). Full variable domain (outside the CDR3, taken from reference TRBV7-9 and TRBJ2-7): DTGVSQNPRHKITKRGQNVTFRCDPISEHNRLYWYRQTLGQGPEFLTYFQNEAQLEKSRLLSDRFSAERPKGSFSTLEIQRTEQGDSAMYLCASTERENALEQYFGPGTRLTVT.

The rearrangement uses TRBV11-1 and TRBJ2-7; TRBD1 matches 7 bases. This CDR3 has 13 amino acids. Germline loops: CDR1 SGHAT, CDR2 FQDESV (reference sequence). With 4 bases clipped from V and 3 bases from J, the junction kept 3 bases outside the gene matches. The CDR3 spells CASSSRDSYEQYF. DNA of the CDR3: TGTGCCAGCAGCTCCCGGGACAGCTACGAGCAGTACTTC.

The rearrangement uses TRBV6-1 and TRBJ2-2, with 10 nucleotides matching TRBD1. Germline assignment: CDR1 MNHNS and CDR2 SASEGT. CDR3 length: 15 residues. The trim removed 7 bases at V and 2 bases at J, leaving 4 bases unmatched. CDR3 bases: TGTGCCAGCAAGGGACAGGGGCAAAACACCGGGGAGCTGTTTTTT. Its protein is CASKGQGQNTGELFF.

V gene TRBV4-3 combines with J gene TRBJ2-1; D call uncertain. The CDR3 covers 15 residues. Germline V gene sequence: CDR1 LGHNA, CDR2 YSLEER. V was clipped by 0 bases and J by 3 bases, with 9 bases between them. CDR3 sequence (DNA): TGCGCCAGCAGCCAAGATGGTGGGGACTACAATGAGCAGTTCTTC. Protein sequence: CASSQDGGDYNEQFF.

This clone has a handful of counts. The CDR3 DNA reads TGTGCCAGCACAACTAGCGGGGGCTACAATGAGCAGTTCTTC. Protein: CASTTSGGYNEQFF. The chain is built from TRBV19 and TRBJ2-1; the match to TRBD2 covers 11 bases. This CDR3 has 14 amino acids. V shed 9 bases, J shed 3 bases, and the junction held 4 bases outside the gene matches. Germline CDR1 and CDR2: LNHDA and SQIVND (reference sequence). Together with reference TRBV19 and TRBJ2-1, the CDR3 gives the full variable domain: DGGITQSPKYLFRKEGQNVTLSCEQNLNHDAMYWYRQDPGQGLRLIYYSQIVNDFQKGDIAEGYSVSREKKESFPLTVTSAQKNPTAFYLCASTTSGGYNEQFFGPGTRLTVL.

This clone was observed once. V and J are TRBV2 and TRBJ2-3, with a tentative D call TRBD2 (8 bases). Germline loops: CDR1 SNHLY, CDR2 FYNNEI. Trimming removed 7 bases at V and 5 bases at J, with 19 bases between. The CDR3 has 15 amino acids. CDR3 sequence (DNA): TGTGCCAGCACGGGAGGGGGCGGGTCAGGAGATACGCAGTATTTT. Translation gives CASTGGGGSGDTQYF.

There are a few counts of this clone. The chain couples TRBV11-2 to TRBJ2-1; D is possibly TRBD1 or TRBD2 (5 bases each). The CDR3 sequence is 15 residues long. Germline CDR1 is SGHAT and CDR2 is FQNNGV. Trimming cost V 6 bases and J 5 bases, with 17 bases left between them. Written as DNA, the CDR3 is TGTGCCAGCAGGGCATGGGGGAGAAAGGACAATGAGCAGTTCTTC. This codes for CASRAWGRKDNEQFF. Supplemented by reference TRBV11-2 and TRBJ2-1, the full variable domain reads EAGVAQSPRYKIIEKRQSVAFWCNPISGHATLYWYQQILGQGPKLLIQFQNNGVVDDSQLPKDRFSAERLKGVDSTLKIQPAKLEDSAVYLCASRAWGRKDNEQFFGPGTRLTVL.

The V gene is TRBV6-5, the J gene TRBJ1-6, with TRBD1 matching 7 bases. This CDR3 is built from 14 residues. From germline, CDR1 is MNHEY and CDR2 SVGAGI. J lost 7 bases, V lost 6 bases, and 6 bases had no gene match. CDR3 in amino acids: CASRETRGNSPLHF. The CDR3 DNA is TGTGCCAGCAGAGAGACCAGGGGGAATTCACCCCTCCACTTT.